Sequencing of this TCR beta chain was carried out in a study of CD8 T cells in ankylosing spondylitis (dated by TCRdb to the late 2010s). Some background on the complete study: T cell receptor beta repertoires were profiled in healthy donors and ankylosing spondylitis patients so that disease-linked TCR variants could be found. In total, the full study cohort was made up of roughly 100 healthy donors and about two dozen ankylosing spondylitis patients. Samples of peripheral blood were taken, and for ankylosing spondylitis patients, synovial fluid was collected as well.

TCRdb records Illumina HiSeq 2500 as the sequencer. Quantitative 5'-RACE with molecular barcodes was used to prepare TCR beta libraries. The authors processed their data as follows. To identify disease-linked TCR variants, a new computational method was used, one built on a probabilistic model of VDJ rearrangement. TCRdb trimmed public reads at Q25 via fastp, called clones via MiXCR and kept in-frame beta chains. CDR3 protein sequences are deduplicated, and each keeps its most common genes and DNA. The V and J calls follow TCRdb's processing rather than the paper's. This sample comprises some 40,000 distinct CDR3 sequences, 3% of them detected only once. 2.5% to 3% of the sample rests with the top ten. The CDR3 numbers 15 residues from cysteine through phenylalanine. Solely the CDR3 DNA is kept, with 45 bases framed from the first base. The germline V gene gives CDR1 as SGDLS and CDR2 as YYNGEE. The junction shows trimming of 0 bases on V and 5 bases on J, and the gene matches do not reach 5 bases of it.

This clonotype has at least ten counts. Its specific antigen is unknown. No quality values exist for individual bases; no much larger clone is one base distant. What the research found in general, with its limitations: The disease-linked clones had a CD8+ phenotype and were found at relatively low frequencies in peripheral blood. Some motif variants had previously been reported in the synovial fluid and blood of reactive arthritis patients, which suggests shared mechanisms of disease initiation. Significant enrichment of the disease-linked clones was reported in matched synovial fluid samples from ankylosing spondylitis patients. A TCR beta motif made up of several highly homologous amino acid variants appeared to be characteristic of blood from ankylosing spondylitis patients.

The chain joins TRBV9 to TRBJ2-1; 7 bases in the junction line up with TRBD1. The sample consisted of blood, either unsorted or a sorted T cell fraction (not recorded which). The sequence was obtained from a male donor with ankylosing spondylitis or in good health (not recorded which). CDR3 protein: CASSVEGTDNNEQFF. The DNA sequence is given as TGTGCCAGCAGCGTAGAGGGGACAGACAACAATGAGCAGTTCTTC.